These T cell receptor beta chains were read from a single sample in a study of blood T cell repertoires in COVID-19. Generated by immunoSEQ multiplex PCR, the TCRdb table keeps only in-frame clones and is missing some. Among approximately 150,000 clones listed, more than 75% were seen once. Sample: peripheral blood. These receptors all come from a man in his sixties with active or convalescent COVID-19. Both conserved end residues are part of each CDR3. The D gene is left open where the match is weak. Clone size is stated in some rows and not others, as once, few, many or a class when expanded.

V	size	D	J	CDR3	DNA
TRBV10-3	-	TRBD1	TRBJ1-2	CAISPGTGSGGYTF	TGTGCCATCAGTCCCGGGACAGGGTCTGGGGGCTACACCTTC
TRBV10-2	-	-	TRBJ2-7	CASSEQYEQYF	TGCGCCAGCAGTGAGCAGTACGAGCAGTACTTC
TRBV7-8	-	-	TRBJ2-3	CASSPMPASTDTQYF	TGTGCCAGCAGCCCTATGCCTGCGTCGACAGATACGCAGTATTTT
TRBV7-9	-	TRBD1	TRBJ1-6	CASSLEVTGGSPLHF	TGTGCCAGCAGCTTAGAAGTCACAGGGGGTTCACCCCTCCACTTT
TRBV5-1	-	-	TRBJ1-1	CASSLGGLNTEAFF	TGCGCCAGCAGCTTGGGAGGTCTGAACACTGAAGCTTTCTTT
TRBV5-1	-	TRBD1	TRBJ1-1	CASSPDRGGSDTEAFF	TGCGCCAGCAGCCCGGACAGGGGTGGAAGTGACACTGAAGCTTTCTTT
TRBV28	-	TRBD1	TRBJ1-1	CASSLDRPNYNTEAFF	TGTGCCAGCAGTCTGGACAGGCCGAATTATAACACTGAAGCTTTCTTT
TRBV30	-	TRBD1	TRBJ2-7	CAWKVTGGLEQYF	TGTGCCTGGAAGGTGACAGGGGGACTCGAGCAGTACTTC
TRBV7-2	-	TRBD2	TRBJ2-5	CASSSTLAVQETQYF	TGTGCCAGCAGCTCTACACTAGCGGTCCAAGAGACCCAGTACTTC
TRBV5-1	-	TRBD1	TRBJ1-1	CASSPVGQGDTEAFF	TGCGCCAGCAGCCCCGTGGGACAGGGGGACACTGAAGCTTTCTTT
TRBV5-1	-	TRBD1	TRBJ1-2	CASSLIIRGLSYGYTF	TGCGCCAGCAGCCTAATAATCAGGGGGCTCTCCTATGGCTACACCTTC
TRBV10-3	once	-	TRBJ1-5	CAISEGAVDQPQHF	TGTGCCATCAGTGAGGGGGCTGTGGATCAGCCCCAGCATTTT
TRBV6-2/TRBV6-3	-	TRBD1	TRBJ1-1	CASSKAGTGVNTEAFF	TGTGCCAGCAGCAAGGCGGGGACAGGGGTAAACACTGAAGCTTTCTTT
TRBV30	-	-	TRBJ2-3	CAWSVTADTQYF	TGTGCCTGGAGTGTGACAGCAGATACGCAGTATTTT
TRBV5-5	few	TRBD1	TRBJ1-5	CASSAGQAGNQPQHF	TGTGCCAGCAGCGCAGGACAGGCCGGCAATCAGCCCCAGCATTTT
TRBV19	-	-	TRBJ1-5	CASSSAGERQPQHF	TGTGCCAGTAGTTCAGCAGGGGAAAGACAGCCCCAGCATTTT
TRBV10-1	once	TRBD2	TRBJ2-3	CASSTAAGVTDTQYF	TGCGCCAGCAGTACCGCTGCGGGAGTGACAGATACGCAGTATTTT
TRBV29-1	few	-	TRBJ2-7	CSVLRQASSYEQYF	TGCAGCGTTTTACGGCAGGCAAGCTCCTACGAGCAGTACTTC
TRBV6-5	-	-	TRBJ1-2	CASSYSDSLRGYTF	TGTGCCAGCAGTTACTCGGACAGCCTCAGGGGCTACACCTTC
TRBV12-3/TRBV12-4	-	-	TRBJ1-1	CASSLLWDMQAFF	TGTGCCAGCAGTTTATTGTGGGACATGCAAGCTTTCTTT
TRBV10-2	once	TRBD2	TRBJ2-3	CASSIAGWGTDTQYF	TGCGCCAGCAGTATAGCGGGATGGGGCACAGATACGCAGTATTTT